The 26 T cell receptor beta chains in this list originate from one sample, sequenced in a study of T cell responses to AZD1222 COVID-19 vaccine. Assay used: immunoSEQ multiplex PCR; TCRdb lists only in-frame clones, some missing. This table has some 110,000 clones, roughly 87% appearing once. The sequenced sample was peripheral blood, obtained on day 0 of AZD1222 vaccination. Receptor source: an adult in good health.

The DNA of the CDR3 is TGTGCCAGCAGACAGGGGGGCTCCTACGAGCAGTACTTC. Amino acid sequence: CASRQGGSYEQYF. This rearrangement joins TRBV3-1 (or the pseudogene TRBV3-2) to TRBJ2-7; 8 nucleotides agree with TRBD1. Germline CDR1 reads LGHDT; CDR2 reads YNNKEL (reference sequence). This CDR3 has 13 residues. The trim removed 6 bases at V and 0 bases at J, leaving 1 base unmatched.

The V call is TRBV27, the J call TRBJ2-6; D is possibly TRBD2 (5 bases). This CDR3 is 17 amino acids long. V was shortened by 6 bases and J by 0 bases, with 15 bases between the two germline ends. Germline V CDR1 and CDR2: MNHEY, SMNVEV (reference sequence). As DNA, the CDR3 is TGTGCCAGCAGAATCGAGGGCACCTCCTCTGGGGCCAACGTCCTGACTTTC. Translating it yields CASRIEGTSSGANVLTF. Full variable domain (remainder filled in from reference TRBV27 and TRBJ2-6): EAQVTQNPRYLITVTGKKLTVTCSQNMNHEYMSWYRQDPGLGLRQIYYSMNVEVTDKGDVPEGYKVSRKEKRNFPLILESPSPNQTSLYFCASRIEGTSSGANVLTFGAGSRLTVL.

The chain's CDR3 is CASSQGVGYRGETGELFF. The CDR3 region has the DNA TGTGCCAGCAGCCAAGGGGTGGGTTACAGGGGGGAGACCGGGGAGCTGTTTTTT. The chain employs TRBV4-2 and TRBJ2-2; TRBD1 agrees at 8 bases. The CDR3 loop spans 18 amino acids. J lost 5 bases, V lost 1 base, and 12 bases had no gene match. CDR1 and CDR2 from the germline V gene are LGHNA and YNFKEQ.

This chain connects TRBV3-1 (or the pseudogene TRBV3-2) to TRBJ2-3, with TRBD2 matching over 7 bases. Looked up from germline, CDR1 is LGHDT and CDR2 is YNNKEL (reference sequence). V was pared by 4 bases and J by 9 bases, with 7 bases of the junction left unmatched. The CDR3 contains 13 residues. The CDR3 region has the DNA TGTGCCAGCAGCCTGGGGGGAGGGATAACGCAGTATTTT. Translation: CASSLGGGITQYF.

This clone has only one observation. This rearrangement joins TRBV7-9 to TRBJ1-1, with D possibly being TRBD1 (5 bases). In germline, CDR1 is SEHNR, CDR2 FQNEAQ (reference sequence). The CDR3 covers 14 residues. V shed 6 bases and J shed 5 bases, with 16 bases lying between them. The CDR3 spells CASRGGGVGTEAFF. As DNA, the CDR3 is TGTGCCAGCAGGGGGGGAGGAGTCGGGACTGAAGCTTTCTTT.

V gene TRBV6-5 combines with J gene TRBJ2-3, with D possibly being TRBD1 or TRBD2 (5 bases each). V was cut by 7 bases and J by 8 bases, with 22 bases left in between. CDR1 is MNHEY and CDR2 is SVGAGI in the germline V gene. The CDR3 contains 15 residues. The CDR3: CASKTEAGLLGTQYF. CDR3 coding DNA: TGTGCCAGCAAAACGGAGGCAGGGCTGTTGGGTACGCAGTATTTT.

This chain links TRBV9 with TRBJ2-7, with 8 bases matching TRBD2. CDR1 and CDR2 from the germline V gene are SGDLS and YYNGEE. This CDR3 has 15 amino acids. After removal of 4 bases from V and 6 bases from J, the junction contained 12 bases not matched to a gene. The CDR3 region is CASSPRSSGSGEQYF. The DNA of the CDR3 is TGTGCCAGCAGCCCTCGTTCCAGCGGGAGTGGCGAGCAGTACTTC.

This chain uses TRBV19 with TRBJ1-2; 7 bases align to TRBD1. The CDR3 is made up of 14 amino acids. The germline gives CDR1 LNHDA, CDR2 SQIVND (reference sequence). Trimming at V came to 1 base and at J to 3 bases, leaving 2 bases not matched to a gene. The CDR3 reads CASSIVGQDYGYTF. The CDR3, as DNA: TGTGCCAGTAGTATAGTTGGACAGGACTATGGCTACACCTTC.

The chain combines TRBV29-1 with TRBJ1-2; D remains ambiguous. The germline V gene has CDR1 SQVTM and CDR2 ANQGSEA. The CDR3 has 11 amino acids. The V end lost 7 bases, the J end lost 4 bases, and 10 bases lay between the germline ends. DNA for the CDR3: TGCAGCGCTTCGGGTCTCTATGGCTACACCTTC. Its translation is CSASGLYGYTF.

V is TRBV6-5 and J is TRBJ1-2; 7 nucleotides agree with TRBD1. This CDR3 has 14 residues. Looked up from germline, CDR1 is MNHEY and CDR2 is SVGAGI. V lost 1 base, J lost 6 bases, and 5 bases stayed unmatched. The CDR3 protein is CASSYYRDRNGYTF. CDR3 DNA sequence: TGTGCCAGCAGTTACTACCGGGACAGAAATGGCTACACCTTC.

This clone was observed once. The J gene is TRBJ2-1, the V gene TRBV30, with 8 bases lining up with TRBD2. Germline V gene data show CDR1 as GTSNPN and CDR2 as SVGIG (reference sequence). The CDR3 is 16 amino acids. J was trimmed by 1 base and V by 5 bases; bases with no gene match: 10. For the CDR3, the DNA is TGTGCCTGGGACTCCAGCGGGAGTAGGTCCTACAATGAGCAGTTCTTC. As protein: CAWDSSGSRSYNEQFF.

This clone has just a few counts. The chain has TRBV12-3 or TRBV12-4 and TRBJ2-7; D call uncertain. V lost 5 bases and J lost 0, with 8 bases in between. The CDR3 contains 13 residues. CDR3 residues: CASSPQISYEQYF. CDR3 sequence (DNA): TGTGCCAGCAGTCCCCAGATCTCCTACGAGCAGTACTTC.

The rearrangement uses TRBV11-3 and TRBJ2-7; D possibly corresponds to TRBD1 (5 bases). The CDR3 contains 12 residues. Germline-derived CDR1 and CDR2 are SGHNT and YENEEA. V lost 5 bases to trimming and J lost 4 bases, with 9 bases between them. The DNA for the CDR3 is TGTGCCAGCAGCCGTCAGGGATACGAGCAGTACTTC. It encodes CASSRQGYEQYF.

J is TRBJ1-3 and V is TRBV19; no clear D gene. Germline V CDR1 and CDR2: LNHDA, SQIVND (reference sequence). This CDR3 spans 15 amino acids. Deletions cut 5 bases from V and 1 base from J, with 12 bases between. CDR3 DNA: TGTGCCAGTAGTCTCCTCCCCGAATCTGGAAACACCATATATTTT. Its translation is CASSLLPESGNTIYF.

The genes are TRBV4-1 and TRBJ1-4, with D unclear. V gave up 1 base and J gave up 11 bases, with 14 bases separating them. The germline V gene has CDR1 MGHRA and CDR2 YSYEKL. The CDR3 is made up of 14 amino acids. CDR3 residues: CASSQGLYAGKLFF. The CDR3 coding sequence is TGCGCCAGCAGCCAAGGATTATACGCGGGGAAACTGTTTTTT.

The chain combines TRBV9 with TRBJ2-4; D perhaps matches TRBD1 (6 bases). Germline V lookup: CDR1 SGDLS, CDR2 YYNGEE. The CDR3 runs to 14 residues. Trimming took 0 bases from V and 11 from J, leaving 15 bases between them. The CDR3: CASSVGLGNRVQYF. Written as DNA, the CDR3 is TGTGCCAGCAGCGTAGGATTAGGAAACAGGGTTCAGTACTTC.

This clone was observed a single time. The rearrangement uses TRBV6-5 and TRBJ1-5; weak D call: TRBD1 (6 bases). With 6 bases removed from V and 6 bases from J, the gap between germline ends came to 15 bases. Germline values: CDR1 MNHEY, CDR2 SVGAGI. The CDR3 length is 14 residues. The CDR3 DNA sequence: TGTGCCAGCAGCGGGGGGGCGGGCCGTCAGCCCCAGCATTTT. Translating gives CASSGGAGRQPQHF.

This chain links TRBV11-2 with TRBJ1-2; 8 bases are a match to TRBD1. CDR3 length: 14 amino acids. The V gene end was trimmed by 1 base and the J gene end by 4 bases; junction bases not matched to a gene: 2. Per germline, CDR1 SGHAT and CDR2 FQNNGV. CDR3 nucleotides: TGTGCCAGCAGCTTAGGGACAGGGACCTATGGCTACACCTTC. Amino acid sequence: CASSLGTGTYGYTF.

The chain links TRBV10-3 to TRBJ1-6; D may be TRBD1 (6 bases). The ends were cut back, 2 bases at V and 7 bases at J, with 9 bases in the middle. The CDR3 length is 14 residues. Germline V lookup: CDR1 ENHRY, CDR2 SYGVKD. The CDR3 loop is CAISENRDNSPLHF. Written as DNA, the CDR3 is TGTGCCATCAGTGAGAACAGGGACAATTCACCCCTCCACTTT.

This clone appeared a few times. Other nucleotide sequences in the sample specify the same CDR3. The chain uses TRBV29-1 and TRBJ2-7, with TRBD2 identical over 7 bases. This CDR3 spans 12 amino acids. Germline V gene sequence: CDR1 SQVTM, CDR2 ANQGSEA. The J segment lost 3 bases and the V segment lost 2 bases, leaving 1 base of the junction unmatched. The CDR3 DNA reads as TGCAGCGTTGAACTAGCGGACTACGAGCAGTACTTC. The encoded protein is CSVELADYEQYF.

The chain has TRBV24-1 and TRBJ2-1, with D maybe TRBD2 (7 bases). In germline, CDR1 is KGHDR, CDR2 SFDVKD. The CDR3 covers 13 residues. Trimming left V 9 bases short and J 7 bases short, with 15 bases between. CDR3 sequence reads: CATGGLAENEQFF. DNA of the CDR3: TGTGCCACCGGGGGGCTAGCGGAAAATGAGCAGTTCTTC.

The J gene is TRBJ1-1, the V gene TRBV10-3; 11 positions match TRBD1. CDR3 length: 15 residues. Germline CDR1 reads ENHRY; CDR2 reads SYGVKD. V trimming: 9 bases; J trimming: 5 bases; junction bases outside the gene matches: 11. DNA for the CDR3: TGTGCCATTTCCGGGACAGGGGGGATCGGGACTGAAGCTTTCTTT. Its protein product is CAISGTGGIGTEAFF.

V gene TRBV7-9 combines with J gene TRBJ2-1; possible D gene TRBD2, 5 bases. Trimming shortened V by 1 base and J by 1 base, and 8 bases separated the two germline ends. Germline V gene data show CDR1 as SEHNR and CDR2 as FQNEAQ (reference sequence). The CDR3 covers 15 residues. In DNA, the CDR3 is TGTGCCAGCAGCTTAGTCCGGGGTTCCTACAATGAGCAGTTCTTC. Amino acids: CASSLVRGSYNEQFF.

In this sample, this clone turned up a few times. The CDR3 DNA reads TGTGCCAGCAGTTACGGAACGGGACAGACAAACAATGAGCAGTTCTTC. Residues: CASSYGTGQTNNEQFF. This rearrangement joins TRBV6-5 to TRBJ2-1; TRBD1 aligns across 7 bases. Germline lookup yields CDR1 MNHEY and CDR2 SVGAGI. J lost 5 bases, V lost 2 bases, and 9 bases had no gene match. The CDR3 spans 16 residues.

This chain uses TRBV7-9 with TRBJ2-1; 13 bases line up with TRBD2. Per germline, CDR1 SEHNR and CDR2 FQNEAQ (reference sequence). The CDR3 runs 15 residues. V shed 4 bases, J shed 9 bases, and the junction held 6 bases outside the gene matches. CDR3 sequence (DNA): TGTGCCAGCAGCTCTGGACTAGCGGGAGTCAGTGAGCAGTTCTTC. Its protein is CASSSGLAGVSEQFF.

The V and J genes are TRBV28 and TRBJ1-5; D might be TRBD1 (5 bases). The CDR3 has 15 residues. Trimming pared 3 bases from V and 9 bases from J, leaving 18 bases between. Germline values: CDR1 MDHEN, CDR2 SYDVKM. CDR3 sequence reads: CASSFGTPSYMPQHF. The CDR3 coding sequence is TGTGCCAGCAGTTTCGGGACCCCCAGCTATATGCCCCAGCATTTT.